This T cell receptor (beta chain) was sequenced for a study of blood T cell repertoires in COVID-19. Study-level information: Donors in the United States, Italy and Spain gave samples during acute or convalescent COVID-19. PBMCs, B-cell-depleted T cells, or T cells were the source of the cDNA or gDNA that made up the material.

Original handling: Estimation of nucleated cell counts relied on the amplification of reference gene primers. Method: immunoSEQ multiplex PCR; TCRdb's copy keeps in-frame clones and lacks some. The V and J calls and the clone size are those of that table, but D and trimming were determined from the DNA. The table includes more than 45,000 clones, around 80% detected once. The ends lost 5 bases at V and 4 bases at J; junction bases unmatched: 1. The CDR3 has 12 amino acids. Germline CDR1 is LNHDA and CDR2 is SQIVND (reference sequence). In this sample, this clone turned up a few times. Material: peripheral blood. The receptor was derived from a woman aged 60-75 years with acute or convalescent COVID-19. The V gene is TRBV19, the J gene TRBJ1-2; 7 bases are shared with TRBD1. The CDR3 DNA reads TGTGCCAGTAGTCGACAGGGCTATGGCTACACCTTC. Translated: CASSRQGYGYTF.